This TCR beta chain was profiled in a study of siplizumab effects on memory and regulatory T cells. Study findings and constraints: Apparently key alloresponse contributors, naive T cells also seemed more diverse than memory cells. Siplizumab significantly reduced alloreactive sequences traceable to unstimulated CD4+ memory cells. Confirmatory evidence of suppressive function in proliferating siplizumab-culture Tregs was not obtained. A small minority of alloreactive clones were mapped to unstimulated subsets.

Comment on this clone: The antigen is undetermined.

Clones were read by immunoSEQ multiplex PCR, and TCRdb kept only the in-frame ones, dropping some. The sample consists of under 140,000 clones, approximately 92% of them appearing once. The CDR3 covers 13 residues. Germline V gene sequence: CDR1 MDHEN, CDR2 SYDVKM. Unmatched junction bases numbered 7, after V lost 8 bases and J lost 3 bases. Sequencing used CD4+ T cells sorted from blood. The source is a human donor in good health. This rearrangement joins TRBV28 to TRBJ2-7; 7 bases are shared with TRBD2. CDR3 in DNA: TGTGCCAGCGAGCGGGACGGCTTCTACGAGCAGTACTTC. It is translated as CASERDGFYEQYF.